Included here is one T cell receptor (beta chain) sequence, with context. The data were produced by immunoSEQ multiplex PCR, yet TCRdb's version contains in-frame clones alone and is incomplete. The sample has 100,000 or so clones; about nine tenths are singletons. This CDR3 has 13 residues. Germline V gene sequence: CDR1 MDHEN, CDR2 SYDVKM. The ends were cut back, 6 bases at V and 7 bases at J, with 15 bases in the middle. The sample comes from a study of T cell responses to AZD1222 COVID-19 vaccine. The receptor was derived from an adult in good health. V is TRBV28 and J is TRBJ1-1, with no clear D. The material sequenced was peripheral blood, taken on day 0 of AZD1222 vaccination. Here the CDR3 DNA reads TGTGCCAGCAGCTCCCCCGCGGGCTTTGAAGCTTTCTTT. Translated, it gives CASSSPAGFEAFF. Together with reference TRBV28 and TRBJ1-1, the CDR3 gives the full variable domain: DVKVTQSSRYLVKRTGEKVFLECVQDMDHENMFWYRQDPGLGLRLIYFSYDVKMKEKGDIPEGYSVSREKKERFSLILESASTNQTSMYLCASSSPAGFEAFFGQGTRLTVV.